This T cell receptor beta chain was found in a study of cytomegalovirus exposure and HLA in healthy donors. Study outcomes and limitations: In vitro confirmation showed three CMV-associated chains to be CMV antigen specific. Many donors carried some public TCRs, although rarity characterized most TCR sequences. Most subjects' HLA-A and HLA-B alleles were reportedly predicted from TCR beta sequences. Follow-up analysis later connected one missense variant in DCLRE1C with trimming of TCR beta V- and J-genes.

Remarks on this clone: Antigen: not known.

The study ran its PCR with 60 Vbeta and 13 Jbeta primers. Measured with immunoSEQ multiplex PCR; TCRdb has only the in-frame clones, and not every one. The table lists some 85,000 clones, about three quarters of them singletons, with roughly 4.5% in the top ten. Germline V gives CDR1 MRHNA, CDR2 SNTAGT. This CDR3 contains 14 residues. The ends were cut back, 0 bases at V and 4 bases at J, with 9 bases in the middle. The TCR was taken from a woman aged 40 to 50 in good health and CMV-seropositive. What was sequenced was PBMCs. The rearrangement joins TRBV6-4 to TRBJ1-2; D gene ambiguous. The CDR3 protein is CASSDSFGTYGYTF. CDR3 DNA: TGTGCCAGCAGTGACTCTTTCGGTACCTATGGCTACACCTTC.